Below, one T cell receptor beta chain is given with its context. This clone came up once. Its antigen target is currently unknown. Per-base quality was not reported, and no clone a single base away is much larger than it. CD8 naive samples were obtained by positive selection for CCR7 among CD45RO-negative cells, yielding a CD45RA+CCR7+ population from which TemRA cells were excluded. Healthy HIV-negative adults with no recently reported acute infections or vaccinations were included as donors. Every donor was a Caucasian adult living in Nashville, Tennessee, USA. After blood collection by leukapheresis, PBMCs were isolated using Ficoll-Histopaque density gradient centrifugation and then cryopreserved in the vapor phase of liquid nitrogen. Analytical flow cytometry was used to check the purity and quantity of every magnetically sorted T cell population. From each sorted fraction, genomic DNA was isolated and quantified by UV absorbance on a Nanodrop 2000c.

Using the deep immunoSEQ assay, multiplex PCR amplified TCR CDR3 regions from genomic DNA. Genomic DNA extracted from each cell subset was distributed evenly over all wells of several immunoSEQ 96-well plates, and each plate served as one replicate. For sorted subsets, roughly 200 ng genomic DNA, equal to 25,000 to 35,000 T cell genomes, was loaded into each replicate PCR. Purified libraries were quantified with a Qubit 3.0 fluorometer, sized on a Bioanalyzer 2100, and re-quantified with the KAPA Library Quantification kit. Every immunoSEQ 96-well plate was sequenced on a separate single-read 150-cycle Illumina NextSeq 550 flow cell. The original pipeline was this. Because only junctional sequences without quality scores were contained in the immunoSEQ output, filtering matching that applied to full-length reads could not be performed. Sequences were annotated with PyIR, a Python wrapper for IgBLAST v1.9, using IMGT germline references to assign V/J genes and CDR3. Reads with weak V/J assignments (E-value above 1e-6), missing CDR3, stop codons, out-of-frame junctions, or ambiguous translated residues were removed. V3J clonotypes were defined as sequences sharing the same inferred V gene, J gene, and CDR3 amino acid sequence. Percentage overlap between repertoires was computed as shared unique clonotypes divided by the size of the smaller repertoire. Three approaches were used to assess repertoire richness: RTK rarefaction, the Chao1 estimator, and Recon v2.1 estimates of unobserved clonotypes. Generation probabilities were computed with OLGA for all TCRbeta clonotypes obtained by the gDNA method from several donors. The clones in this table, taken by TCRdb from immuneACCESS, are in-frame only. Not every clone is retained; where verified, under half of the shortfall comes from an unresolved V gene, and the cause of the rest is unknown. Clone size and V and J calls were adopted from that table, with D and trimming inferred from the DNA. The sample records approximately 810,000 clones, 90% to 95% of which are singletons. Around 24% of the sample comes from the top ten.

V is cut back by 4 bases and J by 2 bases, with 5 bases in the junction unmatched. The CDR3 numbers 16 residues from cysteine through phenylalanine. The read is trimmed to its CDR3 DNA, 48 bases read in frame from base 1. CDR1 SGHAT and CDR2 FQNNGV are derived from the germline V gene. This entry comes from a study of shared clonotypes between healthy human individuals (dated by TCRdb to 2019 to 2021). Broadly, across the study: The cohort comprised a couple of women and a few men aged 18 to 49 years. For each donor, CD4 naive and CD4 memory were each run on three plates, CD8 naive on two plates, and CD8 memory on one plate. To estimate repertoire size and how much clonotypes are shared between individuals, the study performed deep sequencing of blood TCR repertoires from 4 to 6 healthy adults. To increase sequencing depth and limit assay-specific biases, TCR repertoire library preparation and sequencing were carried out by different laboratories using diverse techniques. Leukapheresis yielded between about 0.85 and 10 billion PBMCs per donor.

What the study reported, not specific to this receptor: Pairwise subsampling indicated that sequencing depth was expected to affect the degree of clonotype sharing among donors. When several donors were compared, the shared fraction of clonotypes was 5% to 6.5% for naive CD4, 3% to 4% for naive CD8, 2% to 2.5% for memory CD4, and 0.35% to 0.4% for memory CD8. Compared with non-shared clonotypes, clonotypes shared by all four sorted-subset donors had higher generation probabilities. Sampling was restricted to blood, and TCR repertoires in tissues likely differ from the TCR repertoires found in blood. Larger estimated clonotype richness was generally found for naive subsets than for memory subsets. Rarefaction of sorted-subset datasets indicated incomplete sequencing despite the large sequencing depth. Because the study included a small number of donors, the genetic and exposure-history diversity represented was limited.

The chain couples TRBV11-2 to TRBJ2-2, and 9 bases in between align with TRBD2. Sequencing used naive CD8+ T cells sorted from blood. In light of the paper, this sample's cell subset or site label describes: CD45RA+CCR7+. This clonotype was sampled from a man aged 30-40 years in good health. The CDR3 is CASSSGGRGNTGELFF. The sequenced DNA is TGTGCCAGCAGCTCTGGCGGGAGGGGAAACACCGGGGAGCTGTTTTTT.